The 27 T cell receptor beta chains reported below all come from one sample, sequenced in a study of cytomegalovirus exposure and HLA in healthy donors. Amplification used 60 Vbeta primers and 13 Jbeta primers. Data came from immunoSEQ multiplex PCR; TCRdb stores just in-frame clones and leaves some out. The sample lists more than 75,000 clones, 70% to 80% seen once, with roughly 14% in the top ten. The specimen sequenced was PBMCs. All receptors come from a woman in her thirties or forties in good health and CMV-seropositive.

The CDR3 region has the DNA TGTGCCAGCAGTGTAGGGCCCGCGGGCCAGCCCCAGCATTTT. It translates to CASSVGPAGQPQHF. The chain couples TRBV6-5 to TRBJ1-5; no clear D. V was shortened by 5 bases and J by 7 bases, with 15 bases between the two germline ends. The germline CDR1 and CDR2 sequences are MNHEY and SVGAGI. This CDR3 spans 14 amino acids.

This clone showed up just a few times. This rearrangement joins TRBV7-9 to TRBJ1-5; 8 bases are shared with TRBD1. Trimming at V came to 4 bases and at J to 7 bases, leaving 12 bases not matched to a gene. The germline V gene has CDR1 SEHNR and CDR2 FQNEAQ (reference sequence). The CDR3 spans 16 residues. The CDR3 region is CASSSLTGGRGQPQHF. As DNA, the CDR3 is TGTGCCAGCAGCTCATTAACAGGGGGAAGGGGGCAGCCCCAGCATTTT.

In DNA, the CDR3 is TGTGCCAGCAGCTTTGGACAGGGCTTGTCGAACACTGAAGCTTTCTTT. Its protein is CASSFGQGLSNTEAFF. This chain connects TRBV7-3 to TRBJ1-1; the match to TRBD1 covers 8 bases. The CDR3 loop spans 16 amino acids. The J segment lost 1 base and the V segment lost 3 bases, leaving 7 bases of the junction unmatched. From germline, CDR1 is SGHTA and CDR2 FQGTGA. The full variable domain, rest sourced from reference TRBV7-3 and TRBJ1-1, is GAGVSQTPSNKVTEKGKYVELRCDPISGHTALYWYRQSLGQGPEFLIYFQGTGAADDSGLPNDRFFAVRPEGSVSTLKIQRTERGDSAVYLCASSFGQGLSNTEAFFGQGTRLTVV.

The chain joins TRBV30 to TRBJ2-3, with D unclear. The V gene's germline CDR1 is GTSNPN and CDR2 SVGIG (reference sequence). The CDR3 covers 18 residues. The V end was cut by 1 base, the J end by 2 bases, with 22 bases between. The CDR3 sequence: CAWSAARSFPRTTDTQYF. The DNA for the CDR3 is TGTGCCTGGAGTGCTGCTAGATCCTTCCCTCGCACCACAGATACGCAGTATTTT.

The rearrangement joins TRBV27 to TRBJ1-5; D is possibly TRBD1 (6 bases). Trimming left V 5 bases short and J 0 bases short, with 11 bases between. The CDR3 is 15 residues long. In germline, CDR1 is MNHEY, CDR2 SMNVEV (reference sequence). Here the CDR3 DNA reads TGTGCCAGCAGTCCAACAGGGTATAGCAATCAGCCCCAGCATTTT. Encoded protein: CASSPTGYSNQPQHF.

The V gene is TRBV9, the J gene TRBJ2-4, with D possibly being TRBD1 (5 bases). The CDR3 runs to 15 residues. Germline assignment: CDR1 SGDLS and CDR2 YYNGEE. The V end lost 5 bases, the J end lost 2 bases, and 14 bases lay between the germline ends. CDR3 DNA: TGTGCCAGCAGTGATCAGGGCCTCACCAAAAACATTCAGTACTTC. Translated: CASSDQGLTKNIQYF.

Regarding this clone: At one boundary the junction diverges from the germline segment, which might be a read error. The J gene is TRBJ2-1, the V gene TRBV10-1; 14 bases map to TRBD2. Germline V gene lookup returns CDR1 WNHNN and CDR2 SYGVQD (reference sequence). This CDR3 region has 14 residues. In nucleotides, the CDR3 is TGCGCCAGCAGCTTGACTAGCGGGGGGGACCATTTAATCTTC. Translation gives CASSLTSGGDHLIF.

The rearrangement uses TRBV5-4 and TRBJ2-1; 12 bases are shared with TRBD2. Germline CDR1 is SGHNT and CDR2 is YYREEE (reference sequence). Germline trimming cut 9 bases from V and 8 bases from J; bases unmatched to any gene: 12. The CDR3 is made up of 15 amino acids. DNA of the CDR3: TGTGCCATCTCACCAACTAGCGGGGGGCGCGATGAGCAGTTCTTC. It yields the protein CAISPTSGGRDEQFF.

The chain employs TRBV9 and TRBJ1-2, with 12 bases fitting TRBD1. The germline gives CDR1 SGDLS, CDR2 YYNGEE. Trimming removed 4 bases from V and 7 bases from J; junction bases left unmatched: 11. The CDR3 length is 16 residues. CDR3 sequence (DNA): TGTGCCAGCAGCACATTTGTAGGGACAGGGGGCTTTGGCTACACCTTC. Amino acid sequence: CASSTFVGTGGFGYTF.

V usage is TRBV29-1 and J usage is TRBJ1-4; no reliable D call. V lost 4 bases and J lost 3, with 9 bases in between. The germline gives CDR1 SQVTM, CDR2 ANQGSEA. The CDR3 length is 13 residues. The CDR3 reads CSVVLRANEKLFF. As DNA, the CDR3 is TGCAGCGTTGTATTACGGGCTAATGAAAAACTGTTTTTT.

This clone was recorded once. The chain recombines TRBV14 with TRBJ1-6; 8 nucleotides line up with TRBD1. Germline V gives CDR1 SGHDN, CDR2 FVKESK. V dropped 4 bases and J dropped 7; count of bases not matched to a gene: 3. This CDR3 has 14 residues. CDR3 DNA: TGTGCCAGCAGCCCAGGGGGCTACAATTCACCCCTCCACTTT. Translation: CASSPGGYNSPLHF.

Details on this clone: Germline and junction disagree at one end, which may indicate a read error. The sample holds other DNA sequences that translate to the same CDR3. The chain employs TRBV7-9 and TRBJ2-7; 7 nucleotides line up with TRBD1. CDR1 SEHNR and CDR2 FQNEAQ come from the germline V gene (reference sequence). This CDR3 comprises 12 residues. The CDR3 spells CSSSPGGYEQYF. The CDR3 DNA sequence: TGTTCCAGCAGCCCAGGGGGCTACGAGCAGTACTTC.

This clone turned up a few times. This sequence joins TRBV6-5 and TRBJ1-5, with D possibly TRBD1 on 5 matching bases. V lost 3 bases, J lost 7 bases, and 13 bases lay in between. Germline V gene data show CDR1 as MNHEY and CDR2 as SVGAGI. The CDR3 is made up of 14 amino acids. The CDR3: CASSYGSGEQPQHF. The CDR3 nucleotides are TGTGCCAGCAGTTATGGTTCGGGGGAACAGCCCCAGCATTTT.

The CDR3 loop is CASSQNRDQPQHF. CDR3 sequence (DNA): TGCGCCAGCAGCCAGAACAGAGATCAGCCCCAGCATTTT. This chain uses TRBV5-1 with TRBJ1-5; D is uncertain. The CDR3 loop spans 13 amino acids. Trimming took 4 bases from V and 5 from J, leaving 10 bases between them. CDR1 and CDR2 (germline): SGHRS, YFSETQ.

The V and J genes are TRBV9 and TRBJ2-7, with TRBD1 identical over 7 bases. J gave up 1 base and V 0 bases, and 7 bases lay outside the gene matches. The CDR3 totals 16 residues. Germline loops: CDR1 SGDLS, CDR2 YYNGEE. This chain's CDR3 is CASSVDGTVRSYEQYF. In DNA, the CDR3 is TGTGCCAGCAGCGTAGATGGGACAGTTCGGTCCTACGAGCAGTACTTC. The whole variable domain, filled in from reference TRBV9 and TRBJ2-7, reads DSGVTQTPKHLITATGQRVTLRCSPRSGDLSVYWYQQSLDQGLQFLIQYYNGEERAKGNILERFSAQQFPDLHSELNLSSLELGDSALYFCASSVDGTVRSYEQYFGPGTRLTVT.

In this sample, this clone turned up a few times. The V and J genes are TRBV7-2 and TRBJ2-6, with D perhaps matching TRBD1 (5 bases). Germline loops: CDR1 SGHTA, CDR2 FQGNSA. CDR3 length: 17 amino acids. V lost 3 bases, J lost 1 base, and 13 bases lay in between. CDR3 amino acids: CASSFGRVGSGANVLTF. Here the CDR3 DNA reads TGTGCCAGCAGCTTTGGCAGGGTGGGATCTGGGGCCAACGTCCTGACTTTC.

This chain links TRBV11-2 with TRBJ2-2, with no clear D. Germline assignment: CDR1 SGHAT and CDR2 FQNNGV. The CDR3 extends over 13 amino acids. V lost 5 bases and J 2 bases, leaving 6 bases between the germline ends. The DNA of the CDR3 is TGTGCCAGCAGCGTAACTAACACCGGGGAGCTGTTTTTT. The encoded protein is CASSVTNTGELFF.

The chain links TRBV2 to TRBJ2-2; 9 bases are a match to TRBD2. V was pared by 8 bases and J by 3 bases, with 4 bases of the junction left unmatched. The CDR3 sequence is 14 residues long. Germline CDR1 reads SNHLY; CDR2 reads FYNNEI. The CDR3 coding sequence is TGTGCCAGCGTCGGCGGGAGGGACACCGGGGAGCTGTTTTTT. This sequence encodes CASVGGRDTGELFF.

The J gene is TRBJ2-3, the V gene TRBV7-3, with 8 bases matching TRBD1. Looked up from germline, CDR1 is SGHTA and CDR2 is FQGTGA. The CDR3 length is 15 residues. The J segment lost 0 bases and the V segment lost 4 bases, leaving 3 bases of the junction unmatched. In DNA form, the CDR3 reads TGTGCCAGCAGCTCACGGACAGGGAGCACAGATACGCAGTATTTT. This sequence encodes CASSSRTGSTDTQYF. The variable domain in full, with the rest retrieved from reference TRBV7-3 and TRBJ2-3, is GAGVSQTPSNKVTEKGKYVELRCDPISGHTALYWYRQSLGQGPEFLIYFQGTGAADDSGLPNDRFFAVRPEGSVSTLKIQRTERGDSAVYLCASSSRTGSTDTQYFGPGTRLTVL.

This clone was detected a few times. V and J are TRBV27 and TRBJ2-7, with D possibly TRBD1 on 6 matching bases. Trimming stripped 5 bases from V and 2 bases from J, with 16 bases between. This CDR3 contains 15 residues. Germline assignment: CDR1 MNHEY and CDR2 SMNVEV (reference sequence). This chain's CDR3 is CASSTKGGGTYEQYF. The CDR3 DNA reads TGTGCCAGCAGTACCAAAGGGGGTGGAACCTACGAGCAGTACTTC.

CDR3 amino acids: CASRPGAGNTIYF. The CDR3 DNA is TGTGCCAGCAGGCCCGGGGCTGGAAACACCATATATTTT. The gene calls are TRBV6-5 and TRBJ1-3; D gene unclear. The V gene's germline CDR1 is MNHEY and CDR2 SVGAGI. The CDR3 is made up of 13 amino acids. V lost 6 bases and J lost 2, with 8 bases in between.

The chain uses TRBV27 and TRBJ1-5, with TRBD1 matching over 8 bases. The germline gives CDR1 MNHEY, CDR2 SMNVEV (reference sequence). The J segment lost 2 bases and the V segment lost 2 bases, leaving 2 bases of the junction unmatched. This CDR3 has 15 amino acids. CDR3 sequence: CASSLQGAGNQPQHF. The CDR3 DNA sequence: TGTGCCAGCAGTTTACAGGGGGCGGGCAATCAGCCCCAGCATTTT.

There are a few counts of this clone. The V call is TRBV6-1, the J call TRBJ1-4; 8 bases match TRBD1. Germline V lookup: CDR1 MNHNS, CDR2 SASEGT. The CDR3 has 14 residues. The V gene end was trimmed by 1 base and the J gene end by 8 bases; junction bases not matched to a gene: 3. The CDR3 DNA sequence: TGTGCCAGCAGTGAAGGGGGACAGGTCGAAAAACTGTTTTTT. Protein sequence: CASSEGGQVEKLFF.

This clone was counted only a few times. The chain couples TRBV5-6 to TRBJ2-7, with 8 bases matching TRBD2. The V gene end was trimmed by 7 bases and the J gene end by 2 bases; junction bases not matched to a gene: 17. The CDR3 totals 17 residues. Germline V gene data show CDR1 as SGHDT and CDR2 as YYEEEE. CDR3 sequence (DNA): TGTGCCAGCGCTCGGGTAGGCGCCGCGGGGGGACCCTACGAGCAGTACTTC. As protein: CASARVGAAGGPYEQYF.

This clone was seen just once. The chain links TRBV6-5 to TRBJ2-1; 8 bases map to TRBD1. The CDR3 is 15 residues long. CDR1 is MNHEY, CDR2 SVGAGI, per germline. J gave up 7 bases and V 0 bases, and 5 bases lay outside the gene matches. CDR3 region: CASSYSTGVRNEQFF. The CDR3 bases are TGTGCCAGCAGTTACTCGACAGGGGTGAGGAATGAGCAGTTCTTC.

This chain uses TRBV6-5 with TRBJ1-3, with a weak D call TRBD1 (5 bases). Germline CDR1 and CDR2: MNHEY and SVGAGI. The V gene lost 6 bases and the J gene lost 2 bases, with 14 bases spanning the gap. There are 15 residues in the CDR3. The CDR3: CASRLGAVAGNTIYF. The CDR3 bases are TGTGCCAGCAGGTTAGGGGCCGTGGCTGGAAACACCATATATTTT.

V is TRBV7-2 and J is TRBJ2-3; TRBD2 aligns across 13 bases. CDR3 size: 16 residues. The V gene's germline CDR1 is SGHTA and CDR2 FQGNSA. The ends lost 5 bases at V and 3 bases at J; junction bases unmatched: 5. CDR3 residues: CASSQGLAGTTDTQYF. In DNA, the CDR3 is TGTGCCAGCAGCCAGGGACTAGCGGGGACAACAGATACGCAGTATTTT. Together with reference TRBV7-2 and TRBJ2-3, the CDR3 gives the full variable domain: GAGVSQSPSNKVTEKGKDVELRCDPISGHTALYWYRQSLGQGLEFLIYFQGNSAPDKSGLPSDRFSAERTGGSVSTLTIQRTQQEDSAVYLCASSQGLAGTTDTQYFGPGTRLTVL.